Shown below are 23 T cell receptor beta chains from a single sample sequenced in a study of blood T cell repertoires in COVID-19 (TCRdb year 2020). The library came from the immunoSEQ multiplex PCR assay. This immuneACCESS table, as held by TCRdb, lists in-frame sequences with V and J called but not all clones. Of the missing ones, under half trace to an unresolved V gene in checked studies; the others have no known cause. The sample records approximately 190,000 clones, 80% to 85% of which are singletons. Roughly 7% of the sample is held by the ten biggest clonotypes. Sample: PBMCs or T cells enriched from blood (not recorded which). The receptors shown here come from a man aged 35 to 55 who had recovered from COVID-19.

V usage is TRBV6-6 and J usage is TRBJ1-6; 8 nucleotides line up with TRBD1. The CDR3 length is 15 residues. V lost 1 base and J lost 9; bases outside the gene matches: 5. CDR1 is MNHNY, CDR2 SVGAGI, per germline (reference sequence). CDR3: CASSYLQGVGSPLHF. As DNA, the CDR3 is TGTGCCAGCAGTTACTTACAGGGGGTAGGTTCACCCCTCCACTTT.

A few counts support this clone. The rearrangement joins TRBV6-5 to TRBJ1-5; a weak D match, TRBD1 (6 bases). V was cut by 4 bases and J by 13 bases, with 14 bases left in between. The CDR3 is 12 amino acids. From germline, CDR1 is MNHEY and CDR2 SVGAGI. CDR3 region: CASSLHRVGQHF. The CDR3 nucleotides read TGTGCCAGCAGTTTACACAGGGTAGGGCAGCATTTT.

This sequence joins TRBV27 and TRBJ2-7, with TRBD2 matching 12 bases. CDR3 length: 17 residues. With V trimmed by 4 bases and J by 4 bases, 11 bases remained unmatched. The germline gives CDR1 MNHEY, CDR2 SMNVEV (reference sequence). Here the CDR3 DNA reads TGTGCCAGCAGTTCTACCCCCCTAGCGGGGGGGCCTTACGAGCAGTACTTC. Translated: CASSSTPLAGGPYEQYF.

The chain joins TRBV9 to TRBJ1-5; TRBD1 agrees at 7 bases. This CDR3 is built from 15 residues. Germline CDR1 SGDLS, CDR2 YYNGEE. V gave up 0 bases and J gave up 7 bases; unmatched junction bases: 7. The CDR3 DNA sequence: TGTGCCAGCAGCGTAGGCATCCAGGGGGACCAGCCCCAGCATTTT. Translating gives CASSVGIQGDQPQHF.

DNA for the CDR3: TGTGCCAGTAGGACAGGGAGCAATCAGCCCCAGCATTTT. This translates into CASRTGSNQPQHF. The chain recombines TRBV19 with TRBJ1-5; 7 bases fit TRBD1. The V segment lost 6 bases and the J segment 1 base; nucleotides outside the gene matches: 0. The germline CDR1 and CDR2 sequences are LNHDA and SQIVND (reference sequence). The CDR3 extends over 13 amino acids.

CDR3 in DNA: TGTGCCACCAGTGCCCCCGGTGCGTTAGCGCTAGGGGATACGCAGTATTTT. Its translation is CATSAPGALALGDTQYF. This rearrangement joins TRBV24-1 to TRBJ2-3; D possibly corresponds to TRBD2 (5 bases). The CDR3 is 17 residues long. Trimming shortened V by 5 bases and J by 6 bases, and 23 bases separated the two germline ends. In germline, CDR1 is KGHDR, CDR2 SFDVKD.

This chain connects TRBV28 to TRBJ2-3, with TRBD1 as a possible D gene (6 bases). CDR3 length: 14 residues. CDR1 is MDHEN and CDR2 is SYDVKM in the germline V gene. The ends were cut back, 2 bases at V and 5 bases at J, with 11 bases in the middle. CDR3 sequence reads: CASSLVGAGDTQYF. DNA for the CDR3: TGTGCCAGCAGTTTAGTGGGGGCGGGAGATACGCAGTATTTT.

The chain has TRBV27 and TRBJ2-6; TRBD1 matches 9 bases. The CDR3 sequence is 15 residues long. CDR1 and CDR2 (germline): MNHEY, SMNVEV (reference sequence). With V trimmed by 5 bases and J by 8 bases, 7 bases remained unmatched. The CDR3 DNA reads as TGTGCCAGCAGTGCGGGACAGGGTCGGACCAACGTCCTGACTTTC. Its translation: CASSAGQGRTNVLTF.

The chain links TRBV5-1 to TRBJ2-5; possibly TRBD2 for D (6 bases). This CDR3 spans 14 amino acids. V gave up 0 bases and J gave up 5 bases, with 11 bases separating them. Germline CDR1 reads SGHRS; CDR2 reads YFSETQ. For the CDR3, the DNA is TGCGCCAGCAGCTTGGTGACCCGGGGGGAGACCCAGTACTTC. Protein product: CASSLVTRGETQYF.

The CDR3 DNA reads as TGTGCCAGCAGTTTCACGACAGCTAACTATGGCTACACCTTC. Encoded protein: CASSFTTANYGYTF. This sequence joins TRBV6-6 and TRBJ1-2; D perhaps matches TRBD1 (5 bases). The CDR3 is made up of 14 amino acids. The germline CDR1 and CDR2 sequences are MNHNY and SVGAGI (reference sequence). Trimming left V 4 bases short and J 0 bases short, with 9 bases between.

This clone was detected only a few times. V gene TRBV2 combines with J gene TRBJ1-1, with 7 bases that match TRBD1. V lost 8 bases, J lost 10 bases, and 13 bases stayed unmatched. CDR3 length: 13 residues. Germline CDR1 SNHLY, CDR2 FYNNEI. In DNA form, the CDR3 reads TGTGCCAGCGGACGACAGGGTGAAGGGAGAGCTTTCTTT. Translated, it gives CASGRQGEGRAFF.

The chain employs TRBV7-3 and TRBJ2-1, with 15 positions matching TRBD2. The V segment lost 4 bases and the J segment 6 bases; nucleotides outside the gene matches: 4. CDR1 and CDR2 from the germline V gene are SGHTA and FQGTGA. The CDR3 extends over 16 amino acids. DNA of the CDR3: TGTGCCAGCAGCTCCGGACTAGCGGGGGGGCTCAATGAGCAGTTCTTC. It encodes CASSSGLAGGLNEQFF.

In this sample, this clone turned up once. This sequence joins TRBV12-3 or TRBV12-4 and TRBJ1-2, with no clear D. CDR3 length equals 13 residues. Trimming removed 3 bases at V and 5 bases at J, with 10 bases between. The CDR3 sequence: CASSFNGPYGYTF. DNA of the CDR3: TGTGCCAGCAGTTTCAATGGGCCTTATGGCTACACCTTC.

The rearrangement links TRBV5-5 to TRBJ2-3; a weak D match, TRBD2 (5 bases). This CDR3 has 15 residues. V was cut by 0 bases and J by 6 bases, with 14 bases left in between. CDR1 is SGHKS and CDR2 is YYEKEE in the germline V gene (reference sequence). The CDR3 DNA is TGTGCCAGCAGCTTGGCGGGGTCAGTCGGGGATACGCAGTATTTT. As protein: CASSLAGSVGDTQYF.

This clone was seen a handful of times. CDR3 region: CASSPDLNYGYTF. In nucleotides, the CDR3 is TGTGCCAGCAGCCCCGACTTGAACTATGGCTACACCTTC. This chain joins TRBV11-2 and TRBJ1-2; D remains unclear. Germline V lookup: CDR1 SGHAT, CDR2 FQNNGV. The germline V and J ends were trimmed by 5 bases and 2 bases, with 9 bases remaining between them. This CDR3 has 13 amino acids. The full variable domain, its missing parts supplied by reference TRBV11-2 and TRBJ1-2, is EAGVAQSPRYKIIEKRQSVAFWCNPISGHATLYWYQQILGQGPKLLIQFQNNGVVDDSQLPKDRFSAERLKGVDSTLKIQPAKLEDSAVYLCASSPDLNYGYTFGSGTRLTVV.

This chain joins TRBV3-1 (or the pseudogene TRBV3-2) and TRBJ2-7; 11 bases are a match to TRBD2. Trimming cost V 4 bases and J 3 bases; bases outside gene matches: 2. Germline assignment: CDR1 LGHDT and CDR2 YNNKEL (reference sequence). The CDR3 runs 14 residues. The CDR3 coding sequence is TGTGCCAGCAGCCTCCTAGCGGGGGGCTACGAGCAGTACTTC. Residues: CASSLLAGGYEQYF.

This rearrangement joins TRBV7-9 to TRBJ2-3; D not certain. The CDR3 loop spans 14 amino acids. Germline CDR1 is SEHNR and CDR2 is FQNEAQ (reference sequence). V was cut by 5 bases and J by 4 bases, with 13 bases left in between. In DNA form, the CDR3 reads TGTGCCAGCAGCCTGAACTTTAACTCAGATACGCAGTATTTT. Amino acids: CASSLNFNSDTQYF.

The V gene is TRBV5-1, the J gene TRBJ1-6, with 7 bases matching TRBD1. J was trimmed by 8 bases and V by 4 bases; bases with no gene match: 6. Germline assignment: CDR1 SGHRS and CDR2 YFSETQ. The CDR3 extends over 14 amino acids. The CDR3, as DNA: TGCGCCAGCAGCACGGGGACAGTGGATTCACCCCTCCACTTT. It codes for CASSTGTVDSPLHF.

This clone appeared a few times. The chain joins TRBV5-4 to TRBJ2-7; 10 bases align to TRBD1. The CDR3 runs to 14 residues. From germline, CDR1 is SGHNT and CDR2 YYREEE (reference sequence). V dropped 6 bases and J dropped 3; count of bases not matched to a gene: 6. The chain's CDR3 is CASTKTGGGYEQYF. CDR3 in DNA: TGTGCCAGCACCAAGACAGGGGGCGGCTACGAGCAGTACTTC.

This clone has just one count. The rearrangement uses TRBV7-8 and TRBJ2-1, with 13 bases that match TRBD2. Germline assignment: CDR1 SGHVS and CDR2 FQNEAQ. With V trimmed by 4 bases and J by 8 bases, 5 bases remained unmatched. The CDR3 covers 15 residues. The CDR3 DNA is TGTGCCAGCAGCTCCGGGACTAGCGGGGCTCATGAGCAGTTCTTC. This gives the protein CASSSGTSGAHEQFF. The whole variable domain, remainder taken from reference TRBV7-8 and TRBJ2-1, is GAGVSQSPRYKVAKRGQDVALRCDPISGHVSLFWYQQALGQGPEFLTYFQNEAQLDKSGLPSDRFFAERPEGSVSTLKIQRTQQEDSAVYLCASSSGTSGAHEQFFGPGTRLTVL.

The chain links TRBV10-3 to TRBJ2-1, with D possibly being TRBD1 (6 bases). CDR3 length: 16 amino acids. The germline gives CDR1 ENHRY, CDR2 SYGVKD. V lost 6 bases, J lost 6 bases, and 21 bases lay in between. CDR3 DNA: TGTGCCATCAGCGCGTGGGGGCAGGGAAAGGGCAATGAGCAGTTCTTC. This codes for CAISAWGQGKGNEQFF.

The rearrangement uses TRBV19 and TRBJ2-2, with 7 bases lining up with TRBD1. Germline trimming cut 4 bases from V and 6 bases from J; bases unmatched to any gene: 5. The CDR3 runs 14 residues. CDR1 and CDR2 from the germline V gene are LNHDA and SQIVND (reference sequence). Here the CDR3 reads CASSNRGQAGELFF. The DNA for the CDR3 is TGTGCCAGTAGTAACAGGGGCCAGGCCGGGGAGCTGTTTTTT.

This clone occurred a few times. The V gene is TRBV3-1 (or the pseudogene TRBV3-2), the J gene TRBJ1-1; TRBD1 matches at 8 bases. Germline V lookup: CDR1 LGHDT, CDR2 YNNKEL (reference sequence). Trimming at V came to 3 bases and at J to 1 base, leaving 1 base not matched to a gene. The CDR3 contains 14 residues. The CDR3 sequence: CASSHGTGNTEAFF. The CDR3 DNA sequence: TGTGCCAGCAGCCACGGGACAGGGAACACTGAAGCTTTCTTT.